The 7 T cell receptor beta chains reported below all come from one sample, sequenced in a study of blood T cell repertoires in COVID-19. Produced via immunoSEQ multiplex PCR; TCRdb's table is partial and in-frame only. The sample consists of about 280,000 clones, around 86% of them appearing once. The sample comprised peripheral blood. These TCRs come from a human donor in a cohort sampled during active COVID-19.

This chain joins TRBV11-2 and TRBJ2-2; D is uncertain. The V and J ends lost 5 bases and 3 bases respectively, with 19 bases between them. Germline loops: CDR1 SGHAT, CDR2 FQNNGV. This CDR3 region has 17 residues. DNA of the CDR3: TGTGCCAGCAGCGAGCAACTATCCCGATTGGACACCGGGGAGCTGTTTTTT. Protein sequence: CASSEQLSRLDTGELFF. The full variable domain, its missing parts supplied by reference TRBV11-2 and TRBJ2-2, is EAGVAQSPRYKIIEKRQSVAFWCNPISGHATLYWYQQILGQGPKLLIQFQNNGVVDDSQLPKDRFSAERLKGVDSTLKIQPAKLEDSAVYLCASSEQLSRLDTGELFFGEGSRLTVL.

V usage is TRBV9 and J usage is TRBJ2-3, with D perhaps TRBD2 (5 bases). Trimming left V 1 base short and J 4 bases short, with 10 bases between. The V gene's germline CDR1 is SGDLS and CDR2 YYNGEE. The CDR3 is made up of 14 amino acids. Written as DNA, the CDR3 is TGTGCCAGCAGCGTACGTGACTATTCAGATACGCAGTATTTT. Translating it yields CASSVRDYSDTQYF.

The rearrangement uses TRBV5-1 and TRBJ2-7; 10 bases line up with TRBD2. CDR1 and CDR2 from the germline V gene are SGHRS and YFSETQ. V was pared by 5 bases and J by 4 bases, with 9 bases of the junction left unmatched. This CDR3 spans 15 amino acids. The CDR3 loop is CASSWTAGGQYEQYF. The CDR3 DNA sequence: TGCGCCAGCAGTTGGACAGCGGGAGGGCAATACGAGCAGTACTTC.

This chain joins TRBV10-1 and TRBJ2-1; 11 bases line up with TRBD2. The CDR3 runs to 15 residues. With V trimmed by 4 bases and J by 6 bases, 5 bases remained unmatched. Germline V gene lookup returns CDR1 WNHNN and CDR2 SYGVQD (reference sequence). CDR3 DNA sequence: TGCGCCAGCAGTGCTCTAGCGGGAGGCCTCAATGAGCAGTTCTTC. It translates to CASSALAGGLNEQFF.

The DNA for the CDR3 is TGTGCCATCTCTAGCTCCGACTACGAGCAGTACTTC. This codes for CAISSSDYEQYF. The rearrangement joins TRBV10-3 to TRBJ2-7; D might be TRBD2 (5 bases). Trimming removed 8 bases from V and 3 bases from J, with 11 bases in between. The CDR3 extends over 12 amino acids. Germline V gives CDR1 ENHRY, CDR2 SYGVKD.

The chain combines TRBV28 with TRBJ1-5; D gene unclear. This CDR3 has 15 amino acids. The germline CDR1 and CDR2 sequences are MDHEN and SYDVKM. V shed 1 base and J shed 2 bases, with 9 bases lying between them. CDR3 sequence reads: CASSLFRSGNQPQHF. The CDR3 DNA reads TGTGCCAGCAGTTTATTCAGATCAGGCAATCAGCCCCAGCATTTT.

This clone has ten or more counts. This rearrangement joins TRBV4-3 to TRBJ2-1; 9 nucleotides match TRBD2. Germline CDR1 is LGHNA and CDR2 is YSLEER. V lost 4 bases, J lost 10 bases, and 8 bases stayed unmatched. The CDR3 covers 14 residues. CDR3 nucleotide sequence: TGCGCCAGCAGCCGGTCAGCGGGAGGAGACGAGCAGTTCTTC. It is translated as CASSRSAGGDEQFF.